The 22 T cell receptor beta chains given below trace back to one sample, sequenced in a study of shared clonotypes between healthy human individuals. Measured with immunoSEQ multiplex PCR; TCRdb has only the in-frame clones, and not every one. The sample lists over 1.4 million clones, around 95% occurring once. Sequencing used naive CD4+ T cells sorted from blood. Regarding subset: CD45RA+ positively selected. The receptors originated from a man between 25 and 39 years old in good health.

This clone was observed a single time. The chain couples TRBV5-1 to TRBJ2-1; TRBD2 matches 12 bases. J was trimmed by 10 bases and V by 0 bases; bases with no gene match: 5. The CDR3 has 15 residues. Germline V gives CDR1 SGHRS, CDR2 YFSETQ. The CDR3, as DNA: TGCGCCAGCAGCTTGGGACTAGCGGGAGCTCGGGAGCAGTTCTTC. Translation gives CASSLGLAGAREQFF.

The CDR3 coding sequence is TGTGCCAGCAGCTCACGCCGGGGCCTTCGGGATGGCTACACCTTC. Its protein is CASSSRRGLRDGYTF. The chain joins TRBV7-2 to TRBJ1-2; perhaps TRBD1 as D (5 bases). With 4 bases removed from V and 6 bases from J, the gap between germline ends came to 18 bases. The CDR3 sequence is 15 residues long. The germline gives CDR1 SGHTA, CDR2 FQGNSA. The full variable domain, with the rest looked up from reference TRBV7-2 and TRBJ1-2, is GAGVSQSPSNKVTEKGKDVELRCDPISGHTALYWYRQSLGQGLEFLIYFQGNSAPDKSGLPSDRFSAERTGGSVSTLTIQRTQQEDSAVYLCASSSRRGLRDGYTFGSGTRLTVV.

With regard to this clone: Other DNA sequences in this specimen translate into the identical CDR3. The chain combines TRBV18 with TRBJ1-2, with a weak D call TRBD1 (5 bases). CDR1 is KGHSH, CDR2 LQKENI, per germline. The CDR3 is 13 amino acids. Deletions cut 2 bases from V and 3 bases from J, with 7 bases between. CDR3 DNA: TGTGCCAGCTCACCAATAGGGGACTATGGCTACACCTTC. Translating it yields CASSPIGDYGYTF.

V is TRBV27 and J is TRBJ2-4; possibly TRBD2 for D (6 bases). The V gene lost 4 bases and the J gene lost 4 bases, with 17 bases spanning the gap. The CDR3 spans 16 residues. The V gene's germline CDR1 is MNHEY and CDR2 SMNVEV (reference sequence). CDR3 residues: CASSSYMEGPKNIQYF. CDR3 in DNA: TGTGCCAGCAGTTCGTATATGGAGGGCCCGAAAAACATTCAGTACTTC.

J is TRBJ2-2 and V is TRBV5-4; weak D call: TRBD2 (6 bases). V was pared by 3 bases and J by 7 bases, with 28 bases between. Germline loops: CDR1 SGHNT, CDR2 YYREEE (reference sequence). The CDR3 totals 19 residues. The CDR3 bases are TGTGCCAGCAGCTCTACCCTAATGTGGCGGGGAGGCTACGGCGGGGAGCTGTTTTTT. Its protein product is CASSSTLMWRGGYGGELFF.

V is TRBV4-2 and J is TRBJ1-1, with D unresolved. The CDR3 spans 16 residues. Between the trimmed V and J ends, which lost 5 bases and 3 bases, there was a span of 19 bases. Per the germline V gene, CDR1 is LGHNA and CDR2 is YNFKEQ. This CDR3 reads CASSSHPNPGDTEAFF. For the CDR3, the DNA is TGTGCCAGCAGCTCTCACCCCAATCCCGGGGACACTGAAGCTTTCTTT.

The rearrangement links TRBV15 to TRBJ1-3; D not resolved. CDR1 is LNHNV, CDR2 YYDKDF, per germline (reference sequence). The CDR3 runs 18 residues. V gave up 2 bases and J gave up 1 base, with 18 bases separating them. The CDR3 loop is CATSRSFGASFSGNTIYF. The DNA for the CDR3 is TGTGCCACCAGCAGATCATTCGGCGCCAGCTTTTCTGGAAACACCATATATTTT.

This clone has a handful of counts. The sample carries other DNA sequences with the same CDR3. The chain recombines TRBV9 with TRBJ2-6; the D gene is possibly TRBD1 (5 bases). Germline V gene data show CDR1 as SGDLS and CDR2 as YYNGEE. V was clipped by 0 bases and J by 1 base, with 5 bases between them. There are 15 residues in the CDR3. The CDR3 loop reads CASSVAGSGANVLTF. Written as DNA, the CDR3 is TGTGCCAGCAGCGTAGCAGGGTCTGGGGCCAACGTCCTGACTTTC.

The V call is TRBV18, the J call TRBJ1-2; D may be TRBD1 (5 bases). Per germline, CDR1 KGHSH and CDR2 LQKENI. CDR3 length: 16 amino acids. V gave up 2 bases and J gave up 7 bases, with 20 bases separating them. The CDR3 is CASSPNQGPGMAGYTF. CDR3 nucleotide sequence: TGTGCCAGCTCACCAAACCAGGGTCCTGGGATGGCTGGCTACACCTTC.

This chain connects TRBV6-5 to TRBJ1-2, with a possible D match to TRBD1 (5 bases). The CDR3 consists of 15 residues. Germline CDR1 is MNHEY and CDR2 is SVGAGI. Deletions cut 5 bases from V and 3 bases from J, with 16 bases between. As DNA, the CDR3 is TGTGCCAGCAGTCTTACAGGAAAGAGCGACTATGGCTACACCTTC. This codes for CASSLTGKSDYGYTF.

The V and J genes are TRBV5-5 and TRBJ2-5; no firm D call. The CDR3 is made up of 15 amino acids. Trimming left V 2 bases short and J 4 bases short, with 15 bases between. From germline, CDR1 is SGHKS and CDR2 YYEKEE (reference sequence). The CDR3 loop reads CASSFAPSVGETQYF. The CDR3 DNA is TGTGCCAGCAGCTTTGCCCCCAGTGTGGGAGAGACCCAGTACTTC.

This sequence joins TRBV9 and TRBJ2-3, with TRBD1 identical over 8 bases. The trim removed 7 bases at V and 9 bases at J, leaving 10 bases unmatched. This CDR3 is built from 13 residues. The germline V gene encodes CDR1 SGDLS and CDR2 YYNGEE. This CDR3 reads CASRGQGLVTQYF. The CDR3, as DNA: TGTGCCAGCCGCGGACAGGGTCTCGTAACGCAGTATTTT.

The rearrangement links TRBV28 to TRBJ2-7; D is perhaps TRBD1 (6 bases). This CDR3 has 16 residues. Germline values: CDR1 MDHEN, CDR2 SYDVKM. Trimming removed 5 bases at V and 2 bases at J, with 19 bases between. CDR3 bases: TGTGCCAGCAGTCCCTTCGGACAGCCACAACCCTACGAGCAGTACTTC. Translating it yields CASSPFGQPQPYEQYF.

The chain has TRBV9 and TRBJ2-1; 7 nucleotides line up with TRBD1. Germline CDR1 is SGDLS and CDR2 is YYNGEE. Germline trimming cut 0 bases from V and 8 bases from J; bases unmatched to any gene: 8. The CDR3 has 15 residues. The CDR3 loop reads CASSVAGQKADEQFF. The CDR3, as DNA: TGTGCCAGCAGCGTAGCGGGACAGAAAGCTGATGAGCAGTTCTTC.

The chain joins TRBV5-8 to TRBJ2-1, with TRBD1 identical over 8 bases. CDR1 SGHTS and CDR2 YDEGEE come from the germline V gene. CDR3 length: 16 amino acids. V gave up 2 bases and J gave up 2 bases; unmatched junction bases: 6. The CDR3 bases are TGTGCCAGCAGCTTTAACAGGGGGGCAACCTACAATGAGCAGTTCTTC. As protein: CASSFNRGATYNEQFF.

This clone was seen only a few times. The genes are TRBV5-1 and TRBJ2-2; TRBD2 matches 15 bases. This CDR3 is 15 amino acids long. CDR1 is SGHRS, CDR2 YFSETQ, per germline. The ends lost 4 bases at V and 7 bases at J; junction bases unmatched: 2. The CDR3 loop reads CASSQGLAGGGELFF. The DNA for the CDR3 is TGCGCCAGCAGCCAGGGACTAGCGGGAGGCGGGGAGCTGTTTTTT.

The sample holds one count of this clone. DNA for the CDR3: TGTGCCAGCAGCTTAAAAGTAGGTACGCAGTATTTT. It specifies CASSLKVGTQYF. The chain is built from TRBV13 and TRBJ2-3, with D hard to call. The CDR3 extends over 12 amino acids. Trimming removed 2 bases at V and 8 bases at J, with 8 bases between. Per the germline V gene, CDR1 is PRHDT and CDR2 is FYEKMQ (reference sequence). Using reference TRBV13 and TRBJ2-3 for the parts outside the CDR3, the full variable domain is AAGVIQSPRHLIKEKRETATLKCYPIPRHDTVYWYQQGPGQDPQFLISFYEKMQSDKGSIPDRFSAQQFSDYHSELNMSSLELGDSALYFCASSLKVGTQYFGPGTRLTVL.

The gene calls are TRBV5-1 and TRBJ1-2, with 8 nucleotides matching TRBD1. J was trimmed by 10 bases and V by 7 bases; bases with no gene match: 12. Germline lookup yields CDR1 SGHRS and CDR2 YFSETQ. There are 13 residues in the CDR3. CDR3 residues: CASAMVQGASYTF. The CDR3 DNA sequence: TGCGCCAGCGCCATGGTGCAGGGGGCCTCCTACACCTTC.

The chain recombines TRBV27 with TRBJ2-1; 9 nucleotides match TRBD2. The ends lost 6 bases at V and 6 bases at J; junction bases unmatched: 9. CDR1 and CDR2 (germline): MNHEY, SMNVEV (reference sequence). The CDR3 is 15 residues long. In DNA form, the CDR3 reads TGTGCCAGCAGGGGGATAGCGGGAGTTGTCAATGAGCAGTTCTTC. It specifies CASRGIAGVVNEQFF.

Regarding this clone: Other DNA sequences of this sample code for an identical CDR3. The chain recombines TRBV6-5 with TRBJ2-1; unclear D gene. Trimming removed 6 bases from V and 7 bases from J, with 7 bases in between. Germline assignment: CDR1 MNHEY and CDR2 SVGAGI. The CDR3 contains 11 residues. CDR3 sequence: CASRRNNEQFF. The CDR3 DNA reads as TGTGCCAGCAGGCGGAATAATGAGCAGTTCTTC.

The rearrangement uses TRBV7-2 and TRBJ2-1, with 10 bases aligning to TRBD2. With V trimmed by 5 bases and J by 5 bases, 9 bases remained unmatched. Germline V gene lookup returns CDR1 SGHTA and CDR2 FQGNSA. The CDR3 extends over 16 amino acids. In nucleotides, the CDR3 is TGTGCCAGCAGCCATCGGACTAGCGGAACTAACAATGAGCAGTTCTTC. This sequence encodes CASSHRTSGTNNEQFF.

V and J are TRBV7-8 and TRBJ2-3; 15 bases line up with TRBD2. The length of the CDR3 is 17 residues. After removal of 4 bases from V and 5 bases from J, the junction contained 7 bases not matched to a gene. CDR1 and CDR2 from the germline V gene are SGHVS and FQNEAQ. The CDR3 loop is CASSSGGLAGGRDTQYF. The CDR3 DNA reads TGTGCCAGCAGCTCAGGGGGACTAGCGGGAGGAAGAGATACGCAGTATTTT.